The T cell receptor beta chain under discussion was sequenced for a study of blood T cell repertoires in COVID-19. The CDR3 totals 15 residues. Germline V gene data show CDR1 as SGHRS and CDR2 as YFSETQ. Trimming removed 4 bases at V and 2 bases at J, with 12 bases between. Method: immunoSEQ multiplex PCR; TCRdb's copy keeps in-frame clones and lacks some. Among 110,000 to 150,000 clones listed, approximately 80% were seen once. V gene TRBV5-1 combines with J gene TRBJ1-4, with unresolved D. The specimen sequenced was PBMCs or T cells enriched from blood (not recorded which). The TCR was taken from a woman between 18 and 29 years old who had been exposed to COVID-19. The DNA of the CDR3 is TGCGCCAGCAGCCCGCGGTACGGCACTAATGAAAAACTGTTTTTT. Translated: CASSPRYGTNEKLFF.